This TCR beta chain derives from a study of blood T cell repertoires in COVID-19. In the study overall: Nucleic acid was either cDNA or gDNA, and it came from T cells, B-cell-depleted T cells, or PBMCs.

The CDR3 runs to 13 residues. Trimming took 6 bases from V and 3 from J; bases not matched to a gene: 7. Germline-derived CDR1 and CDR2 are SQVTM and ANQGSEA. Under the authors' procedure: Reference gene primer amplification in the assay estimated nucleated cell counts. Data came from immunoSEQ multiplex PCR; TCRdb stores just in-frame clones and leaves some out. D and trimming were read from the DNA, whereas the V and J calls and clone size are those reported in that table. The data show roughly 68,000 clones, roughly 87% seen once. V usage is TRBV29-1 and J usage is TRBJ1-1, with TRBD1 identical over 7 bases. The sequenced sample consisted of peripheral blood. This clonotype was sampled from a woman aged 45-65 years with active COVID-19. The CDR3 protein is CSVNRGADTEAFF. The DNA for the CDR3 is TGCAGCGTGAACAGGGGCGCGGACACTGAAGCTTTCTTT.